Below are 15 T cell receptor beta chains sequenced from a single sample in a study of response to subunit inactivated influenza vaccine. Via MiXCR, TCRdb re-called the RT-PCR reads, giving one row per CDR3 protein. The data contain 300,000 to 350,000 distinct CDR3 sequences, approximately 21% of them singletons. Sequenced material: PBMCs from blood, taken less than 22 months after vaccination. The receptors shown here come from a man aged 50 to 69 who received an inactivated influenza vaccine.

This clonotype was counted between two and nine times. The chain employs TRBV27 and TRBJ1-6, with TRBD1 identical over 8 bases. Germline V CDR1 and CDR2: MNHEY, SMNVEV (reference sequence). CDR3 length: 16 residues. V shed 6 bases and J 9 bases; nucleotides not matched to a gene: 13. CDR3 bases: TGTGCCAGCAGACTTACGGGAGCAGGGGGCGTTTCACCCCTCCACTTT. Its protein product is CASRLTGAGGVSPLHF.

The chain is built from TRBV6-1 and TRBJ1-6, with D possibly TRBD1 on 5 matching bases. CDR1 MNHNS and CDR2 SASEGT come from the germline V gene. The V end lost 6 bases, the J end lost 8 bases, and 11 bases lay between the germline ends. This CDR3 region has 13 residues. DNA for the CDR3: TGTGCCAGCAGGGGGCAAAGGGATTCACCCCTCCACTTT. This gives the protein CASRGQRDSPLHF.

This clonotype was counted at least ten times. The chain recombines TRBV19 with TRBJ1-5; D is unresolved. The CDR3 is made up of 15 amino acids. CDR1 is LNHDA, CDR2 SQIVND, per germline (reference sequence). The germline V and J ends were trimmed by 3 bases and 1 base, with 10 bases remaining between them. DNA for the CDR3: TGTGCCAGTAGTATTTCAACCGGGAGCAATCAGCCCCAGCATTTT. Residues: CASSISTGSNQPQHF. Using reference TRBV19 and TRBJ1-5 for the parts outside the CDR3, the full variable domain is DGGITQSPKYLFRKEGQNVTLSCEQNLNHDAMYWYRQDPGQGLRLIYYSQIVNDFQKGDIAEGYSVSREKKESFPLTVTSAQKNPTAFYLCASSISTGSNQPQHFGDGTRLSIL.

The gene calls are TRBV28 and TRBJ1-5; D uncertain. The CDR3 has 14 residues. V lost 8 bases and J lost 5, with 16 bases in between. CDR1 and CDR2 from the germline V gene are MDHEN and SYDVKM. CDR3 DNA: TGTGCCAGCTATCAGTCTAACACGTATCAGCCCCAGCATTTT. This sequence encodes CASYQSNTYQPQHF.

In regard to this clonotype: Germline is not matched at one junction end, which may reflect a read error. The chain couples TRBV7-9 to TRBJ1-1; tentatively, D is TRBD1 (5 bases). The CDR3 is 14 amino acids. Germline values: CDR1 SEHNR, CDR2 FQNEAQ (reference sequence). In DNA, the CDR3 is TGTGCCAGCAGCTTAGCGGGGAAGGACACTGAATCTTTCTTT. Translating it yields CASSLAGKDTESFF.

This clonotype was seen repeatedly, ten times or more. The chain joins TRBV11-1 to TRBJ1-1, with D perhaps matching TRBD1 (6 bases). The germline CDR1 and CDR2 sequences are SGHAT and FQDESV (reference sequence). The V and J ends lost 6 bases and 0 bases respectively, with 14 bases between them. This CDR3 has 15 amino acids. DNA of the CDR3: TGTGCCAGCAGACCCGGGACAAACATGAACACTGAAGCTTTCTTT. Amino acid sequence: CASRPGTNMNTEAFF.

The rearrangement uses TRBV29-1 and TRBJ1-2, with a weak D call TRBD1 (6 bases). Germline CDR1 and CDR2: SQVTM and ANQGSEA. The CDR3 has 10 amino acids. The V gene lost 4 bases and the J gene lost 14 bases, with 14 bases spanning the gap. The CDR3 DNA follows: TGCAGCGTTGTTACAGGGAACGTGACCTTC. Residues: CSVVTGNVTF.

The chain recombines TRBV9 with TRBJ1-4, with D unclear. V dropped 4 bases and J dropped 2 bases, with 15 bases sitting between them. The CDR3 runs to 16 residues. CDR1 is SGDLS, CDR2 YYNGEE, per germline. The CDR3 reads CASSPRAGSTNEKLFF. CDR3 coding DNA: TGTGCCAGCAGCCCGCGGGCAGGCAGCACTAATGAAAAACTGTTTTTT.

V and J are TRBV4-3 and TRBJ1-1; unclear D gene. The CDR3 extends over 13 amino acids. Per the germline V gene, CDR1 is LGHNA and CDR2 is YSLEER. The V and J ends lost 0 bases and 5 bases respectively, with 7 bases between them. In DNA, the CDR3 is TGCGCCAGCAGCCAAGATCTAAGGACTGAAGCTTTCTTT. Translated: CASSQDLRTEAFF.

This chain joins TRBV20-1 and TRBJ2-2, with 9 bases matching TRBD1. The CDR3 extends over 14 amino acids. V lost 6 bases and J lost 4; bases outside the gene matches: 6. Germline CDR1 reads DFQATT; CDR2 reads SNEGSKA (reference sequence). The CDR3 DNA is TGCAGTGCAGTACAGGGGGCGGGCACCGGGGAGCTGTTTTTT. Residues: CSAVQGAGTGELFF.

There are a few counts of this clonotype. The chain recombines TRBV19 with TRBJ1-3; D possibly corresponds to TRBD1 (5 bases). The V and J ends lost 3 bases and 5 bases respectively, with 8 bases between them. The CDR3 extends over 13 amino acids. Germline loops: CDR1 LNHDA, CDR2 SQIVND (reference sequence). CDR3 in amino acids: CASSIGQRNTIYF. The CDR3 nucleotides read TGTGCCAGTAGTATTGGACAAAGAAACACCATATATTTT.

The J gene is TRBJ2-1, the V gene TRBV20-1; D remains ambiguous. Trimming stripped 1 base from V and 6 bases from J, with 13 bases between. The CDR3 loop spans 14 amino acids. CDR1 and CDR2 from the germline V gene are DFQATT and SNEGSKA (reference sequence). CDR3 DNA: TGCAGTGCTAGAGTCCAAAGGAGCTCCAATGAGCAGTTCTTC. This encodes CSARVQRSSNEQFF.

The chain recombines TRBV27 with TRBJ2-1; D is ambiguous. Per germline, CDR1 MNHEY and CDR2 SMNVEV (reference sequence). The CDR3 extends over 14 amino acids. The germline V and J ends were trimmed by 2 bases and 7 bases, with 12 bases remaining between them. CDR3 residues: CASSLVGRQNEQFF. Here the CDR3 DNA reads TGTGCCAGCAGTTTAGTTGGCCGCCAAAATGAGCAGTTCTTC.

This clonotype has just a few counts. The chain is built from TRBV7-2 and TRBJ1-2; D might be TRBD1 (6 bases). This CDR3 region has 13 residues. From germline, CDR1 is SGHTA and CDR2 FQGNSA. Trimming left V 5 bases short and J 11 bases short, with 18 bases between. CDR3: CASSPQQGRTYTF. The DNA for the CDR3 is TGTGCCAGCAGCCCTCAACAGGGCAGGACTTACACCTTC.

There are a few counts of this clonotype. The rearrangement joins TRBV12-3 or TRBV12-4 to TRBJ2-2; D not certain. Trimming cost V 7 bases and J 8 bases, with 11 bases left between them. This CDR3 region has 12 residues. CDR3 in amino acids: CASTNGAGELFF. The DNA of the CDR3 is TGTGCCAGCACCAATGGAGCAGGGGAGCTGTTTTTT.